These 4 T cell receptor beta chains originate from one sample sequenced in a study of T cells after somatic rescue of genetic block. The repertoire was sequenced with immunoSEQ multiplex PCR; TCRdb's copy has only in-frame clones and lacks some. The sample yields roughly 92,000 clones, about 87% seen once. Sequencing used peripheral blood mononuclear cells (PBMCs). The receptors shown here come from a woman aged 18-29 years.

This clone was detected a few times. An end of the junction differs from the germline gene, which may be a read error. The chain links TRBV7-7 to TRBJ1-5; the D gene is possibly TRBD1 (5 bases). The CDR3 sequence is 13 residues long. Looked up from germline, CDR1 is SSHAT and CDR2 is FNYEAQ (reference sequence). CDR3 nucleotides: TGTGCTAGCAGCCGAGGGGTTGATCAGCCCCAGCATTTT. Translation: CASSRGVDQPQHF. Variable domain in full (rest from reference TRBV7-7 and TRBJ1-5): GAGVSQSPRYKVTKRGQDVTLRCDPISSHATLYWYQQALGQGPEFLTYFNYEAQPDKSGLPSDRFSAERPEGSISTLTIQRTEQRDSAMYRCASSRGVDQPQHFGDGTRLSIL.

The V gene is TRBV29-1, the J gene TRBJ2-1; 7 nucleotides line up with TRBD2. Germline V gives CDR1 SQVTM, CDR2 ANQGSEA. Germline trimming cut 4 bases from V and 5 bases from J; bases unmatched to any gene: 8. This CDR3 is built from 14 residues. In DNA form, the CDR3 reads TGCAGCGTTGCCTTCGCGGGAGCGAACAATGAGCAGTTCTTC. It encodes CSVAFAGANNEQFF.

This clone was counted once. The rearrangement joins TRBV5-4 to TRBJ2-7; 10 bases line up with TRBD2. The junction had 2 bases not matched to a gene; V was cut back by 1 base and J by 4 bases. Per the germline V gene, CDR1 is SGHNT and CDR2 is YYREEE (reference sequence). This CDR3 is built from 14 residues. The CDR3 DNA reads TGTGCCAGCAGCTTGACTAGCGGGGCGTACGAGCAGTACTTC. Translating it yields CASSLTSGAYEQYF.

V gene TRBV27 combines with J gene TRBJ2-1; 7 bases align to TRBD1. The CDR3 sequence is 16 residues long. Trimming at V came to 4 bases and at J to 7 bases, leaving 13 bases not matched to a gene. Germline CDR1 and CDR2: MNHEY and SMNVEV (reference sequence). This chain's CDR3 is CASSSPARGSRNEQFF. The CDR3, as DNA: TGTGCCAGCAGTTCCCCCGCCAGGGGGTCTAGGAATGAGCAGTTCTTC.